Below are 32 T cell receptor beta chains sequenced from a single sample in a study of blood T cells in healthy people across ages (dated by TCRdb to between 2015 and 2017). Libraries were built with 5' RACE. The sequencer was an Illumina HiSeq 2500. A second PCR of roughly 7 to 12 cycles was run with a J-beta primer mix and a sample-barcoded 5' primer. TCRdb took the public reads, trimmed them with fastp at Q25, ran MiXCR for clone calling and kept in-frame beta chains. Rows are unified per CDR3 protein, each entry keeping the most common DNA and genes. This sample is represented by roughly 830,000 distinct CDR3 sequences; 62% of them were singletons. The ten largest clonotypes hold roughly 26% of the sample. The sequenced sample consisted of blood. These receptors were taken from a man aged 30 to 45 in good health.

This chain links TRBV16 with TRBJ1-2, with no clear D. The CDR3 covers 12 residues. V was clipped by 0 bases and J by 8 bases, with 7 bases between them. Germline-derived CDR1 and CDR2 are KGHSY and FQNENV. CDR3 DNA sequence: TGTGCCAGCAGCCAATCTGGAGGCGGCTACACCTTC. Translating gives CASSQSGGGYTF.

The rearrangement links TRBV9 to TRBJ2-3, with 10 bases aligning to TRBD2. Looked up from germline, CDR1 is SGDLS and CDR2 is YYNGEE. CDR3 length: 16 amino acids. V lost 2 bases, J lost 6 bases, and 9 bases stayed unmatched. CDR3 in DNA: TGTGCCAGCAGCGTCAGAAGCGGGGGGGCTACCGATACGCAGTATTTT. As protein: CASSVRSGGATDTQYF.

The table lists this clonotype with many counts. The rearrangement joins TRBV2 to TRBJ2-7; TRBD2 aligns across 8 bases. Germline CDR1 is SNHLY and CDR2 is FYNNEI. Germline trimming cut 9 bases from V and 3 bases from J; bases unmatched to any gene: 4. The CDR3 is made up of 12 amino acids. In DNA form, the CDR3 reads TGTGCCAGTAGCGGGACTAGCTACGAGCAGTACTTC. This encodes CASSGTSYEQYF.

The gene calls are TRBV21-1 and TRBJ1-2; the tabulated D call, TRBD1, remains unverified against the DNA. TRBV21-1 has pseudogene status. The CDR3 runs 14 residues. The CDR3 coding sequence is TGTGCCAGCAGCCCGGTCCAGGGGGCTCGGGGCTACACCTTC. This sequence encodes CASSPVQGARGYTF.

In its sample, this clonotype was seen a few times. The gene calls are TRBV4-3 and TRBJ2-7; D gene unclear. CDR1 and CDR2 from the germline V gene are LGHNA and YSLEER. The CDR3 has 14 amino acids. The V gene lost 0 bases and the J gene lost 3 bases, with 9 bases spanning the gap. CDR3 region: CASSQDGALYEQYF. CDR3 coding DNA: TGCGCCAGCAGCCAAGATGGAGCCCTCTACGAGCAGTACTTC.

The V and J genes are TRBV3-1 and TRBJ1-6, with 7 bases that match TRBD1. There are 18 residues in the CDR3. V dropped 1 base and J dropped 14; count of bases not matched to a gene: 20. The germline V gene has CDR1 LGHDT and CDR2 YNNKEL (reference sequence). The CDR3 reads CASSQAAYFGRGSSTLHF. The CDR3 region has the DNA TGTGCCAGCAGCCAAGCGGCGTACTTTGGCAGGGGGTCGTCCACCCTCCACTTT. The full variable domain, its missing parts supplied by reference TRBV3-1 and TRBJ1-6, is DTAVSQTPKYLVTQMGNDKSIKCEQNLGHDTMYWYKQDSKKFLKIMFSYNNKELIINETVPNRFSPKSPDKAHLNLHINSLELGDSAVYFCASSQAAYFGRGSSTLHFGNGTRLTVT.

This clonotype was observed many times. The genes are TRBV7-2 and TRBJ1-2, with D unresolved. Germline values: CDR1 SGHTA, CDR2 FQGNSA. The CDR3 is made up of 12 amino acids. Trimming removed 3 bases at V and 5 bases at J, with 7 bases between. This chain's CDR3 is CASSLGFYGYTF. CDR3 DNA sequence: TGTGCCAGCAGCTTGGGATTTTATGGCTACACCTTC.

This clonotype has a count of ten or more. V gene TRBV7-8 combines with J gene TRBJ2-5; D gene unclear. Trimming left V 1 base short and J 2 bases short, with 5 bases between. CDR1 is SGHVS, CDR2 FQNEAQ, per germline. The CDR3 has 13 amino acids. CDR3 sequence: CASSLEIQETQYF. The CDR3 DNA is TGTGCCAGCAGCTTAGAGATTCAAGAGACCCAGTACTTC. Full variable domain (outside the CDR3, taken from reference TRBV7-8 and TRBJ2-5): GAGVSQSPRYKVAKRGQDVALRCDPISGHVSLFWYQQALGQGPEFLTYFQNEAQLDKSGLPSDRFFAERPEGSVSTLKIQRTQQEDSAVYLCASSLEIQETQYFGPGTRLLVL.

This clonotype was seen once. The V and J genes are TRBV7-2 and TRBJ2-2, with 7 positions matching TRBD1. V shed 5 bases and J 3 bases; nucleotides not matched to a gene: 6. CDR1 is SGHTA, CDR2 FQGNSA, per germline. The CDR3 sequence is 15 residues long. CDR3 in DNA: TGTGCCAGCAGCCCCGGGACAGAGTACACCGGGGAGCTGTTTTTT. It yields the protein CASSPGTEYTGELFF.

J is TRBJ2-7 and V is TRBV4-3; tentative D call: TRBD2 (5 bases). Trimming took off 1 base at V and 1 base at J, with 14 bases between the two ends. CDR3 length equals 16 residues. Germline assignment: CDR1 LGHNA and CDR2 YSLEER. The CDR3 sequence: CASSQGAGSSSYEQYF. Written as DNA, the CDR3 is TGCGCCAGCAGCCAAGGGGCTGGGAGTTCGTCCTACGAGCAGTACTTC.

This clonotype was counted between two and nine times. The CDR3 nucleotides are TGTGCCAGCAGTTTAGGTCTCGGCACTGAAGCTTTCTTT. As protein: CASSLGLGTEAFF. The chain links TRBV27 to TRBJ1-1; no definite D call. Germline V lookup: CDR1 MNHEY, CDR2 SMNVEV (reference sequence). The CDR3 extends over 13 amino acids. V was shortened by 2 bases and J by 4 bases, with 8 bases between the two germline ends.

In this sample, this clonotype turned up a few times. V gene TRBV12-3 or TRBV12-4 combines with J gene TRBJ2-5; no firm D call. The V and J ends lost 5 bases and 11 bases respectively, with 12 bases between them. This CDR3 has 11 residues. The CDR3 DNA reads TGTGCCAGCAGTCGAAGAGATATTCAGTACTTC. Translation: CASSRRDIQYF.

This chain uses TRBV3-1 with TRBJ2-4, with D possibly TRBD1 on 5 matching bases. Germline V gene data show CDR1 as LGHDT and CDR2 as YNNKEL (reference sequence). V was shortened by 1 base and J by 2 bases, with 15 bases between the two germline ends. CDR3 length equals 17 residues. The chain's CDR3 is CASSQVGAGSSKNIQYF. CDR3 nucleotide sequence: TGTGCCAGCAGCCAAGTTGGGGCAGGGTCTTCCAAAAACATTCAGTACTTC.

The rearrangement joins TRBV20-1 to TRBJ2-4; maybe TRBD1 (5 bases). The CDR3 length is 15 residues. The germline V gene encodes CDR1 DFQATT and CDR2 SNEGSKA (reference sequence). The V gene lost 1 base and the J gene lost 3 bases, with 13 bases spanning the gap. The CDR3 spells CSARGRVVGKNIQYF. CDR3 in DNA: TGCAGTGCTAGAGGCAGGGTGGTTGGCAAAAACATTCAGTACTTC.

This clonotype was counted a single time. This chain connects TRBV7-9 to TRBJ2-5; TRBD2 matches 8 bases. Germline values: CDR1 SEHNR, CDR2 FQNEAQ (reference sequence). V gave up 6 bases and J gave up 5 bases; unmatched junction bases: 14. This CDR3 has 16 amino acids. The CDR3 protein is CASRSPLAGPRETQYF. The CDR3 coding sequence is TGTGCCAGCAGGTCTCCGTTAGCGGGGCCAAGGGAGACCCAGTACTTC. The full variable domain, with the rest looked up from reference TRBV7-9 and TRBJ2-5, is DTGVSQNPRHKITKRGQNVTFRCDPISEHNRLYWYRQTLGQGPEFLTYFQNEAQLEKSRLLSDRFSAERPKGSFSTLEIQRTEQGDSAMYLCASRSPLAGPRETQYFGPGTRLLVL.

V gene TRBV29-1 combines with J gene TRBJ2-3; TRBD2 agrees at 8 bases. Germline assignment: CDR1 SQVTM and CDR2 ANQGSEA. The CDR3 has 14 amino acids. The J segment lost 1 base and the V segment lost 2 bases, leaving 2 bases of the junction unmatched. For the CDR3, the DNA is TGCAGCGTTGAACAAGCGGGGGGCACAGATACGCAGTATTTT. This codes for CSVEQAGGTDTQYF.

The CDR3 loop is CSVRGGGTHNEQFF. DNA of the CDR3: TGCAGCGTCCGGGGGGGCGGGACACACAATGAGCAGTTCTTC. The chain recombines TRBV29-1 with TRBJ2-1; 8 nucleotides agree with TRBD2. The junction had 9 bases not matched to a gene; V was cut back by 6 bases and J by 5 bases. Germline values: CDR1 SQVTM, CDR2 ANQGSEA. The CDR3 has 14 amino acids.

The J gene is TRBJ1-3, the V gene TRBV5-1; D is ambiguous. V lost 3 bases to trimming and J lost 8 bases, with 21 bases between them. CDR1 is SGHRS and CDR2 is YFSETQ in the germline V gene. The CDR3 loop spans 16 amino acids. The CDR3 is CASSSNLGLLGDTIYF. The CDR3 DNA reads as TGCGCCAGCAGCTCTAACCTGGGCCTCCTTGGTGACACCATATATTTT.

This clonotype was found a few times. The CDR3 nucleotides read TGTGCCAGCAGCCATAGGACAGGGAGCTTCACAGATACGCAGTATTTT. Amino acids: CASSHRTGSFTDTQYF. The chain recombines TRBV3-1 with TRBJ2-3, with 8 bases lining up with TRBD1. The CDR3 runs 16 residues. Per germline, CDR1 LGHDT and CDR2 YNNKEL (reference sequence). Trimming cost V 3 bases and J 2 bases; bases outside gene matches: 7.

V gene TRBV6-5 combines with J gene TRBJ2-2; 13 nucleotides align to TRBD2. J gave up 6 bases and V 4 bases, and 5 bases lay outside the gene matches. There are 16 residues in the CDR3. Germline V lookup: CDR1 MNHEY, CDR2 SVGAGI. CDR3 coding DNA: TGTGCCAGCAGTTCGGGACTAGCGGGGCTCGCCGGGGAGCTGTTTTTT. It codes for CASSSGLAGLAGELFF.

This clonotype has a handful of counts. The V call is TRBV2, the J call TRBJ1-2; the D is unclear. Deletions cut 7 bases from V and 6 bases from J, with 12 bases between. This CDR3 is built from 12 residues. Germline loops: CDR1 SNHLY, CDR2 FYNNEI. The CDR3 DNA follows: TGTGCCAGCAAGGTTTCCAGGCATGGCTACACCTTC. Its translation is CASKVSRHGYTF.

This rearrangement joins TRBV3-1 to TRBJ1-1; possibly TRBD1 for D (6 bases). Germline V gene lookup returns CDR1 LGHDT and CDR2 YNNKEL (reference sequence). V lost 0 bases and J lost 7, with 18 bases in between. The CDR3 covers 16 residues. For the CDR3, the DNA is TGTGCCAGCAGCCAAGATCCCAGGGGCCCCGAGGTTGAAGCTTTCTTT. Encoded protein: CASSQDPRGPEVEAFF.

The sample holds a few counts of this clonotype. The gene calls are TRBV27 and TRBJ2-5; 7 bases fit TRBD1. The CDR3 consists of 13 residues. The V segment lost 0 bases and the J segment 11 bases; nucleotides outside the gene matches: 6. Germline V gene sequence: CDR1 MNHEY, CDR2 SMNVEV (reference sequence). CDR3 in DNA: TGTGCCAGCAGTTTATCGACAGGGTGGGAGCAGTACTTC. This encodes CASSLSTGWEQYF.

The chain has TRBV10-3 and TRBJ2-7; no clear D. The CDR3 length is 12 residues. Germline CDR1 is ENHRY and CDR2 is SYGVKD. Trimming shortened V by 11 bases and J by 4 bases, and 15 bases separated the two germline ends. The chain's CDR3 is CAVVEALYEQYF. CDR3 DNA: TGTGCCGTTGTAGAGGCTTTATACGAGCAGTACTTC.

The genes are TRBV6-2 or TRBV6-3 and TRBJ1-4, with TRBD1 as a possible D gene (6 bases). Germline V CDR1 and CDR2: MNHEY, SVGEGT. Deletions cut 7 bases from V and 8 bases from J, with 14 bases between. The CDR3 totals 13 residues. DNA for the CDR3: TGTGCCAGCAAAAGGGGGACGGGCGAAAAACTGTTTTTT. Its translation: CASKRGTGEKLFF.

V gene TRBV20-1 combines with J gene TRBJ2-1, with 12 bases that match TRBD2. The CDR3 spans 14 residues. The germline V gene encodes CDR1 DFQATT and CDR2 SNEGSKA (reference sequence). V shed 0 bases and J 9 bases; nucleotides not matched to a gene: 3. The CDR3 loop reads CSARDLAGGLEQFF. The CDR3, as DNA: TGCAGTGCTAGAGACCTAGCGGGGGGGCTTGAGCAGTTCTTC.

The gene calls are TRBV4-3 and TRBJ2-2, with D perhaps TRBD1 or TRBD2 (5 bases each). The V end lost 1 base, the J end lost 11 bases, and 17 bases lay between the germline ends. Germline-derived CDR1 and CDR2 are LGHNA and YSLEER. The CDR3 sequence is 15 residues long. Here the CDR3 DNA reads TGCGCCAGCAGCCAAGTCCAAGGGACCCTCGGAGAGCTGTTTTTT. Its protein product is CASSQVQGTLGELFF.

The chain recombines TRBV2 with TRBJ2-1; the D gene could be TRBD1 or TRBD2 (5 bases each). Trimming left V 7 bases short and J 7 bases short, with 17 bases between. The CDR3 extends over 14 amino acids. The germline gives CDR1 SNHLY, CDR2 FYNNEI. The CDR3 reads CASTTGTSNNEQFF. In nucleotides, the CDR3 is TGTGCCAGCACCACCGGGACGTCAAATAATGAGCAGTTCTTC. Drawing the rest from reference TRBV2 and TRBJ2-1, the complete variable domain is EPEVTQTPSHQVTQMGQEVILRCVPISNHLYFYWYRQILGQKVEFLVSFYNNEISEKSEIFDDQFSVERPDGSNFTLKIRSTKLEDSAMYFCASTTGTSNNEQFFGPGTRLTVL.

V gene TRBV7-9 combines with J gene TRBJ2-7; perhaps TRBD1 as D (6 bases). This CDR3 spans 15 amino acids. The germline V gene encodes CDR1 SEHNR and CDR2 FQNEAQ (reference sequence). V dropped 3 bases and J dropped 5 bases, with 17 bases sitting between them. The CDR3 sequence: CASSFAGRGPHEQYF. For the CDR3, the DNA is TGTGCCAGCAGCTTTGCCGGCAGGGGTCCCCACGAGCAGTACTTC.

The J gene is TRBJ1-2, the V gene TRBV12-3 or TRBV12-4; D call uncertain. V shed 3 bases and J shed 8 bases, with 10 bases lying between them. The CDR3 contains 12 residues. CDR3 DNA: TGTGCCAGCAGTTTTGCACAAAGGGGCTACACCTTC. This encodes CASSFAQRGYTF.

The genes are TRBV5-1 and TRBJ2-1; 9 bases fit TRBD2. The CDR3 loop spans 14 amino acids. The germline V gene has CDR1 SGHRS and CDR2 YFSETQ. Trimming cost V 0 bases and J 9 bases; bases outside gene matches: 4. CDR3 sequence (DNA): TGCGCCAGCAGCTTGGGGCTTAGCGGGGGTGAGCAGTTCTTC. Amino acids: CASSLGLSGGEQFF.

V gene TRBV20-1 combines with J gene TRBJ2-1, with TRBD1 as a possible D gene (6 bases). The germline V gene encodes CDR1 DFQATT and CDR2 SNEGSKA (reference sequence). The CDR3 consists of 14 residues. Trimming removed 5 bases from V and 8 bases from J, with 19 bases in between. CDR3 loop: CSARDTRGDDEQFF. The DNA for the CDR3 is TGCAGTGCTCGGGACACCCGGGGTGATGATGAGCAGTTCTTC.